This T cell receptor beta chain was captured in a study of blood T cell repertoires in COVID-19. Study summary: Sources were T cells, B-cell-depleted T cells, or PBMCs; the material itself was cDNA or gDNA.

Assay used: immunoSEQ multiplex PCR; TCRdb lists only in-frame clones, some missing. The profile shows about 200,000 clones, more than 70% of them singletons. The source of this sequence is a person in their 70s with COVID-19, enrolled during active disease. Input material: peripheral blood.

This CDR3 reads CSVGHYIDQPQHF. As DNA, the CDR3 is TGCAGCGTAGGACACTACATAGATCAGCCCCAGCATTTT. The genes are TRBV29-1 and TRBJ1-5, with a weak D call TRBD1 (5 bases). Trimming took 6 bases from V and 5 from J, leaving 14 bases between them. Germline CDR1 is SQVTM and CDR2 is ANQGSEA. CDR3 length: 13 amino acids.